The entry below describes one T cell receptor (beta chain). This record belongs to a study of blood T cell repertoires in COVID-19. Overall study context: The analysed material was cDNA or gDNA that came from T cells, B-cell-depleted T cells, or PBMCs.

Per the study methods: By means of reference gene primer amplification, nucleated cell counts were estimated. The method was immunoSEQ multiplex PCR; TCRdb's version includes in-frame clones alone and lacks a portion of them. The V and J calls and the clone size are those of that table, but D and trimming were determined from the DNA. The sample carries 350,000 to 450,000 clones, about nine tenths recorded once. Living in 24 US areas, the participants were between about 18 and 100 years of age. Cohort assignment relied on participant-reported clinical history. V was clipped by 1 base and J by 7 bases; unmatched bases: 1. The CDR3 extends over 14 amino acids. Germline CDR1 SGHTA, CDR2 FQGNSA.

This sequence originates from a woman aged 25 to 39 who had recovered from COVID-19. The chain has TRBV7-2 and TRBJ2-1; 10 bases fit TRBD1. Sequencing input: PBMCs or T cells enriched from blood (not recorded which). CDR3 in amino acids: CASSLGTGGNEQFF. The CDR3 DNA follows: TGTGCCAGCAGCTTAGGGACAGGGGGTAATGAGCAGTTCTTC.